The rows below give T cell receptor beta chains drawn from one sample of a study of T cells expressing NK-cell markers. Reanalyzing the 5' RACE reads, TCRdb keeps one entry per CDR3 protein, without DNA. The sample has approximately 460,000 distinct CDR3 sequences. Sequencing was done on a sample of blood T cells: a sorted CD56 or NKG2C T cell subset, CD4+ or CD8+ T cells, or bulk PBMC T cells (not recorded which). The receptors were sampled from a woman between 18 and 69 years old in good health. CDR3s include the opening cysteine and the closing phenylalanine or tryptophan.

V	J	length	CDR3
TRBV6-6	TRBJ2-7	13	CASSHGFAYEQYF
TRBV12-3/TRBV12-4	TRBJ2-3	15	CASRPRGRSTDTQYF
TRBV12-3/TRBV12-4	TRBJ1-5	15	CASGWGTGQNQPQHF
TRBV20-1	TRBJ1-5	14	CSASPQISNQPQHF
TRBV7-2	TRBJ2-1	14	CASSFSSGTSEQFF
TRBV9	TRBJ2-2	14	CASSEGPPYVELFF
TRBV20-1	TRBJ2-7	12	CSAGRGSYEQYF
TRBV4-2	TRBJ2-5	16	CASSQDPSGAQETQYF
TRBV4-2	TRBJ2-5	15	CASSHGTSGEETQYF
TRBV11-3	TRBJ2-3	15	CASSLRTGSTDTQYF
TRBV29-1	TRBJ2-3	15	CSVDRTSGSSNTQYF
TRBV12-3/TRBV12-4	TRBJ1-4	13	CASRRQKNEKLFF
TRBV30	TRBJ2-1	14	CAWRQLSSYNEQFF
TRBV6-1	TRBJ1-1	15	CASSPSKGAVVEAFF
TRBV20-1	TRBJ2-3	15	CSARAAAPSSDTQYF
TRBV12-3/TRBV12-4	TRBJ1-4	17	CASSPLRPGQGEKKLFF
TRBV7-2	TRBJ2-2	15	CASSGTGGWSGELFF
TRBV4-3	TRBJ2-2	19	CASSQDTAGGSFATGELFF
TRBV27	TRBJ1-2	15	CAIPVAGGTNYGYTF
TRBV29-1	TRBJ1-2	15	CSANREGATNYGYTF
TRBV6-4	TRBJ2-2	16	CASSHQGAANTGELFF
TRBV4-1	TRBJ1-4	15	CASSQDKRANEKLFF
TRBV10-3	TRBJ2-2	17	CAISGTSGTTSAGELFF
TRBV30	TRBJ1-4	13	CAWSSLGGEKLFF
TRBV11-2	TRBJ1-3	20	CASSRPIAYLALGPGNTIYF
TRBV7-3	TRBJ2-3	17	CASSSGRGQTKGDTQYF
TRBV24-1	TRBJ2-5	14	CATSGTGEGETQYF
TRBV24-1	TRBJ2-5	14	CATSDFGSRQTQYF